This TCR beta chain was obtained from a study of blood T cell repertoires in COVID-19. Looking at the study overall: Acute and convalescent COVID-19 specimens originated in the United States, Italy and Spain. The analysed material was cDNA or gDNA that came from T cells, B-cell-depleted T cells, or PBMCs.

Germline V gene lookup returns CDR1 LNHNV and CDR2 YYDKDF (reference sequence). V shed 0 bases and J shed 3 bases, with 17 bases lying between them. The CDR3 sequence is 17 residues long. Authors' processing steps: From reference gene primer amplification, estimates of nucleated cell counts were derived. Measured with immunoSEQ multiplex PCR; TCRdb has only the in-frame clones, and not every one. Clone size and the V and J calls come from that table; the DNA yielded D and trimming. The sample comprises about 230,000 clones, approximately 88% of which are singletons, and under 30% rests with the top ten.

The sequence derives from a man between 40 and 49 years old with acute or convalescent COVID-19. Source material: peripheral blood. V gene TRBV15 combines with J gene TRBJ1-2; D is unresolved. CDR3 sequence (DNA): TGTGCCACCAGCAGAGATCTTGAGGGCACAAAGGACTATGGCTACACCTTC. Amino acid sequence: CATSRDLEGTKDYGYTF.